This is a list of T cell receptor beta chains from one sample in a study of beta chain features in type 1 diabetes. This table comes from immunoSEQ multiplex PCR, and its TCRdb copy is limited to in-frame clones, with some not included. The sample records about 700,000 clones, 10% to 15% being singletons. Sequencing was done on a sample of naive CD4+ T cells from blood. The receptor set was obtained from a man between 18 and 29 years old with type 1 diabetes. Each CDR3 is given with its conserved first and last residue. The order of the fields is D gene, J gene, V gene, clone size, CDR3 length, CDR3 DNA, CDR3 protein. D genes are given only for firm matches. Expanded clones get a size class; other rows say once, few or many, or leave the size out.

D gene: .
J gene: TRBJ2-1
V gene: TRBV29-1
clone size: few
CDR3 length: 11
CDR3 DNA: TGCAGCGTTCAGACAGACAATGAGCAGTTCTTC
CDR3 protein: CSVQTDNEQFF

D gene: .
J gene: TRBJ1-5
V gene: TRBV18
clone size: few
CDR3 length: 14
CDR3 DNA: TGTGCCAGCTCTCACAGGGAAAACAATCAGCCCCAGCATTTT
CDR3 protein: CASSHRENNQPQHF

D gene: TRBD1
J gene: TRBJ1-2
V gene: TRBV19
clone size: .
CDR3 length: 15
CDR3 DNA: TGTGCCAGTAGCATCGCGGGACAGGGACCTGGGGGCTACACCTTC
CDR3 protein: CASSIAGQGPGGYTF

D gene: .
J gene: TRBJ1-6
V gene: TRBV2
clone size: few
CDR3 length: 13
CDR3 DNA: TGTGCCAGCAGTGAAGGGAGAGATTCACCCCTCCACTTT
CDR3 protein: CASSEGRDSPLHF

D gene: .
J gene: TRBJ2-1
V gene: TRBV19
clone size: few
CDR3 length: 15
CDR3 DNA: TGTGCCAGTAGTATACCGGGGGCAAGATACAATGAGCAGTTCTTC
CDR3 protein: CASSIPGARYNEQFF

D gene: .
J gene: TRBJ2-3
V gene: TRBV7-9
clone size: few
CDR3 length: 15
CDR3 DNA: TGTGCCAGCAGTTTATGGGCCTTTATCACAGATACGCAGTATTTT
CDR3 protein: CASSLWAFITDTQYF

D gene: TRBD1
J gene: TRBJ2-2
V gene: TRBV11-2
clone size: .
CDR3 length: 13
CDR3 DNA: TGTGCCAGCAGCCCGACAGGGCCCGGGGAGCTGTTTTTT
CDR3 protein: CASSPTGPGELFF

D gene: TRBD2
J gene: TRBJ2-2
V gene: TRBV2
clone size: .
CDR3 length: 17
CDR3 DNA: TGTGCCAGCAGTGAACTAGCGGGGGGCGTGAACACCGGGGAGCTGTTTTTT
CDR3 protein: CASSELAGGVNTGELFF

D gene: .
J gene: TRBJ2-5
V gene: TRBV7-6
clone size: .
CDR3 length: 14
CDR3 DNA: TGTGCCAGCAGCCTAGGCCCGGGCCGGGAGACCCAGTACTTC
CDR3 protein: CASSLGPGRETQYF

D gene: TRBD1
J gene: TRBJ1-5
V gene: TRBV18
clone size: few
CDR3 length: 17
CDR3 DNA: TGTGCCAGCTCACCACCAGGTTCGACAGGGGGTTATCAGCCCCAGCATTTT
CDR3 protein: CASSPPGSTGGYQPQHF

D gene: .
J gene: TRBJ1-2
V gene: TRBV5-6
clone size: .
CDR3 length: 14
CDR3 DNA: TGTGCCAGCAGCTTACAAAGGGGGTTCTATGGCTACACCTTC
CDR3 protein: CASSLQRGFYGYTF

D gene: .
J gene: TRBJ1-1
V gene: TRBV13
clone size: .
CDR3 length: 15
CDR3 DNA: TGTGCCAGCAGCTTAGCTGAAAGGGGTGGCACTGAAGCTTTCTTT
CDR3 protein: CASSLAERGGTEAFF

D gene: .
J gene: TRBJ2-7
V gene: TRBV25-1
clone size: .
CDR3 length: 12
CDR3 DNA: TGTGCCAGCAGTGAATGGGGCTACGAGCAGTACTTC
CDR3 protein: CASSEWGYEQYF

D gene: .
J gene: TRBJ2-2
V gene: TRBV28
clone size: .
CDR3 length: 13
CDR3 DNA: TGTGCCAGCACCTTATCGGACACCGGGGAGCTGTTTTTT
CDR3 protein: CASTLSDTGELFF

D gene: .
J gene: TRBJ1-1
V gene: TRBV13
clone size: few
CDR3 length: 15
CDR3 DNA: TGTGCCAGCAGCTTAGCCTTTACGGGCGGCTCTGAAGCTTTCTTT
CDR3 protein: CASSLAFTGGSEAFF

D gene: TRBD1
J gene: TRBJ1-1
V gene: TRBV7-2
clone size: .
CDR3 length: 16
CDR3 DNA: TGTGCCAGCAGCTCTTTAGACAGGGAGAGATTCGCTGAAGCTTTCTTT
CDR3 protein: CASSSLDRERFAEAFF

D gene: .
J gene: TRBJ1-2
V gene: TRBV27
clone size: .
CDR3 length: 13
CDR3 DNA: TGTGCCAGCAGTGCGCAGGGCTACTATGGCTACACCTTC
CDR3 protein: CASSAQGYYGYTF

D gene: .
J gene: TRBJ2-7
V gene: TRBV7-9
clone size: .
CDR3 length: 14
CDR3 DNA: TGTGCCAGCAGCAACAGGAGAGACTCCTACGAGCAGTACTTC
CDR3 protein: CASSNRRDSYEQYF